Listed here are 23 T cell receptor beta chains from one sample, sequenced in a study of cytomegalovirus exposure and HLA in healthy donors (dated by TCRdb to about 2017). Library preparation was by the immunoSEQ multiplex PCR assay. A mixture of 60 forward primers for TCR Vbeta segments and 13 reverse primers for TCR Jbeta segments was used in the multiplex PCR. The table was pulled from immuneACCESS by TCRdb, which kept in-frame rearrangements only. Such tables lose some clones; where checked, under half of the loss comes from unresolved V genes, and the rest has no known cause. This sample gives approximately 210,000 clones in total; 70% to 80% of them show up just once. Roughly 2.1% of the sample goes to the ten largest clones. The sample was PBMCs. The receptors were gathered from a woman between 25 and 40 years old in good health and CMV-seropositive.

The V and J genes are TRBV11-3 and TRBJ2-1, with D perhaps matching TRBD2 (6 bases). This CDR3 comprises 15 residues. The germline CDR1 and CDR2 sequences are SGHNT and YENEEA. V lost 5 bases and J lost 4, with 15 bases in between. CDR3 residues: CASSLVGGVYNEQFF. CDR3 nucleotide sequence: TGTGCCAGCAGCCTAGTGGGGGGAGTTTACAATGAGCAGTTCTTC.

This chain joins TRBV28 and TRBJ1-2, with TRBD1 as a possible D gene (5 bases). There are 12 residues in the CDR3. Deletions cut 6 bases from V and 4 bases from J, with 9 bases between. The germline V gene has CDR1 MDHEN and CDR2 SYDVKM. The DNA for the CDR3 is TGTGCCAGCAGACCCGACAGCTATGGCTACACCTTC. It codes for CASRPDSYGYTF.

The V and J genes are TRBV18 and TRBJ2-7; TRBD2 matches 8 bases. Germline values: CDR1 KGHSH, CDR2 LQKENI. CDR3 length: 14 residues. After removal of 3 bases from V and 4 bases from J, the junction contained 5 bases not matched to a gene. The CDR3: CASSPGLVGYEQYF. CDR3 DNA: TGTGCCAGCTCACCGGGACTAGTCGGGTACGAGCAGTACTTC.

The rearrangement links TRBV9 to TRBJ2-3; D call uncertain. The CDR3 extends over 14 amino acids. The V end lost 2 bases, the J end lost 2 bases, and 9 bases lay between the germline ends. The germline V gene encodes CDR1 SGDLS and CDR2 YYNGEE. CDR3 DNA sequence: TGTGCCAGCAGCGTCCGAGCCACCACAGATACGCAGTATTTT. It translates to CASSVRATTDTQYF.

This clone was recorded only once. The chain recombines TRBV28 with TRBJ1-1; a weak D match, TRBD1 (5 bases). V was cut by 0 bases and J by 5 bases, with 13 bases left in between. The CDR3 is made up of 15 amino acids. The V gene's germline CDR1 is MDHEN and CDR2 SYDVKM. CDR3 sequence (DNA): TGTGCCAGCAGTTTATGGTCAGGGCGAGGAACTGAAGCTTTCTTT. Residues: CASSLWSGRGTEAFF.

In this sample, this clone turned up once. The J gene is TRBJ1-1, the V gene TRBV29-1; TRBD1 matches 8 bases. The CDR3 has 15 residues. Trimming removed 7 bases from V and 3 bases from J; junction bases left unmatched: 13. Germline loops: CDR1 SQVTM, CDR2 ANQGSEA. CDR3 nucleotides: TGCAGCGCCAGGACAGGGATCGAGGGGTACACTGAAGCTTTCTTT. Encoded protein: CSARTGIEGYTEAFF.

The sample holds one count of this clone. J is TRBJ1-2 and V is TRBV7-9; D call uncertain. The germline gives CDR1 SEHNR, CDR2 FQNEAQ (reference sequence). The CDR3 is made up of 12 amino acids. Trimming removed 2 bases at V and 6 bases at J, with 7 bases between. The CDR3, as DNA: TGTGCCAGCAGCTTACGAGGGAATGGCTACACCTTC. Translating it yields CASSLRGNGYTF. Full variable domain (rest looked up from reference TRBV7-9 and TRBJ1-2): DTGVSQNPRHKITKRGQNVTFRCDPISEHNRLYWYRQTLGQGPEFLTYFQNEAQLEKSRLLSDRFSAERPKGSFSTLEIQRTEQGDSAMYLCASSLRGNGYTFGSGTRLTVV.

The CDR3 sequence is CASSRNPPGGGETQYF. In nucleotides, the CDR3 is TGTGCCAGCAGCCGGAACCCTCCGGGGGGCGGGGAGACCCAGTACTTC. The chain uses TRBV11-2 and TRBJ2-5; TRBD2 might be the D (7 bases). The CDR3 extends over 16 amino acids. Germline CDR1 is SGHAT and CDR2 is FQNNGV. V lost 5 bases and J lost 5, with 21 bases in between.

V is TRBV10-3 and J is TRBJ2-3; tentatively, D is TRBD2 (6 bases). The CDR3 totals 14 residues. V was trimmed by 6 bases and J by 1 base, leaving 11 bases between them. Per germline, CDR1 ENHRY and CDR2 SYGVKD. The CDR3 coding sequence is TGTGCCATCAGCGTGCGGGGAGGCACAGATACGCAGTATTTT. This sequence encodes CAISVRGGTDTQYF.

This clone was detected once. This chain links TRBV6-4 with TRBJ2-1, with 10 bases identical to TRBD1. The CDR3 spans 16 residues. The V gene's germline CDR1 is MRHNA and CDR2 SNTAGT. V shed 0 bases and J 5 bases; nucleotides not matched to a gene: 4. CDR3: CASSDSAGTGDNEQFF. The DNA for the CDR3 is TGTGCCAGCAGTGACTCTGCCGGGACAGGGGACAATGAGCAGTTCTTC.

V gene TRBV29-1 combines with J gene TRBJ2-5; tentatively, D is TRBD2 (5 bases). Looked up from germline, CDR1 is SQVTM and CDR2 is ANQGSEA. The V end was cut by 4 bases, the J end by 3 bases, with 15 bases between. CDR3 size: 14 residues. This CDR3 reads CSVGRLAGEETQYF. The CDR3 bases are TGCAGCGTTGGAAGGCTAGCTGGCGAAGAGACCCAGTACTTC.

This sequence joins TRBV5-4 and TRBJ2-2; 10 bases fit TRBD2. With V trimmed by 6 bases and J by 1 base, 3 bases remained unmatched. Germline V gene data show CDR1 as SGHNT and CDR2 as YYREEE (reference sequence). The CDR3 is 15 amino acids. The DNA of the CDR3 is TGTGCCAGCACGAGACTAGCGGGGAACACCGGGGAGCTGTTTTTT. It translates to CASTRLAGNTGELFF.

V gene TRBV11-3 combines with J gene TRBJ2-1; D is perhaps TRBD2 (5 bases). CDR1 and CDR2 (germline): SGHNT, YENEEA. CDR3 length: 16 amino acids. Trimming shortened V by 1 base and J by 3 bases, and 13 bases separated the two germline ends. The CDR3 DNA sequence: TGTGCCAGCAGCTTAGTTTCGGGGAAGAACTACAATGAGCAGTTCTTC. Amino acid sequence: CASSLVSGKNYNEQFF.

In this sample, this clone turned up a few times. The rearrangement joins TRBV4-3 to TRBJ1-4, with TRBD1 identical over 8 bases. J gave up 6 bases and V 2 bases, and 8 bases lay outside the gene matches. Germline lookup yields CDR1 LGHNA and CDR2 YSLEER. The CDR3 consists of 16 residues. For the CDR3, the DNA is TGCGCCAGCAGCCAAAACCCCACGGGACAGGATGAAAAACTGTTTTTT. Residues: CASSQNPTGQDEKLFF.

This clone was recorded once. One end of the junction fails to match germline, which may point to a read error. The chain combines TRBV7-7 with TRBJ2-2; perhaps TRBD1 as D (5 bases). Germline-derived CDR1 and CDR2 are SSHAT and FNYEAQ (reference sequence). CDR3 length equals 12 residues. CDR3 coding DNA: TGTGCTAGCAGTTCAGGGTTCGGGGAGCTGTTTTTT. Amino acids: CASSSGFGELFF.

This chain's CDR3 is CATRTGDPFLPAFF. The CDR3 DNA reads TGTGCCACCCGGACAGGTGACCCATTTTTACCAGCTTTCTTT. This chain links TRBV28 with TRBJ1-1; TRBD1 agrees at 7 bases. V lost 10 bases and J lost 10; bases outside the gene matches: 18. Germline CDR1 and CDR2: MDHEN and SYDVKM. The CDR3 is 14 residues long. Looking up the rest from reference TRBV28 and TRBJ1-1 gives the full variable domain: DVKVTQSSRYLVKRTGEKVFLECVQDMDHENMFWYRQDPGLGLRLIYFSYDVKMKEKGDIPEGYSVSREKKERFSLILESASTNQTSMYLCATRTGDPFLPAFFGQGTRLTVV.

The CDR3 here is CASSSTRSSYEQYF. The DNA for the CDR3 is TGTGCCAGCAGCTCTACTAGAAGCTCCTACGAGCAGTACTTC. The chain combines TRBV7-2 with TRBJ2-7; D might be TRBD2 (5 bases). Per the germline V gene, CDR1 is SGHTA and CDR2 is FQGNSA. Deletions cut 4 bases from V and 0 bases from J, with 10 bases between. CDR3 length equals 14 residues.

To note about this clone: One end of the junction is discordant with germline, which a read error may explain. The chain is built from TRBV13 and TRBJ2-1, with TRBD2 matching 9 bases. Looked up from germline, CDR1 is PRHDT and CDR2 is FYEKMQ (reference sequence). The CDR3 contains 12 residues. The CDR3 DNA sequence: TGTGCCAGCAGCCGATCGGTGAGCGGGGGGCTCTTC. Protein sequence: CASSRSVSGGLF. The full variable domain, in which reference TRBV13 and TRBJ2-1 provide the parts outside the CDR3, is AAGVIQSPRHLIKEKRETATLKCYPIPRHDTVYWYQQGPGQDPQFLISFYEKMQSDKGSIPDRFSAQQFSDYHSELNMSSLELGDSALYFCASSRSVSGGLFGPGTRLTVL.

V usage is TRBV5-1 and J usage is TRBJ2-7, with 9 bases fitting TRBD1. With V trimmed by 2 bases and J by 6 bases, 6 bases remained unmatched. CDR3 size: 14 residues. Germline lookup yields CDR1 SGHRS and CDR2 YFSETQ. The CDR3 is CASSLGTGPSEQYF. CDR3 DNA: TGCGCCAGCAGCTTAGGGACAGGGCCGTCCGAGCAGTACTTC. Based on the CDR3 plus reference TRBV5-1 and TRBJ2-7, the full variable domain is KAGVTQTPRYLIKTRGQQVTLSCSPISGHRSVSWYQQTPGQGLQFLFEYFSETQRNKGNFPGRFSGRQFSNSRSEMNVSTLELGDSALYLCASSLGTGPSEQYFGPGTRLTVT.

The J gene is TRBJ2-7, the V gene TRBV15, with a possible D match to TRBD1 (7 bases). V was clipped by 3 bases and J by 4 bases, with 13 bases between them. CDR1 and CDR2 (germline): LNHNV, YYDKDF (reference sequence). This CDR3 has 14 residues. This CDR3 is CATSSQGGRYEQYF. The DNA for the CDR3 is TGTGCCACCAGCAGTCAGGGGGGAAGGTACGAGCAGTACTTC.

The V and J genes are TRBV2 and TRBJ2-1; possibly TRBD1 for D (5 bases). CDR1 is SNHLY and CDR2 is FYNNEI in the germline V gene. This CDR3 region has 15 residues. V gave up 1 base and J gave up 5 bases, with 12 bases separating them. CDR3: CASSEVATANNEQFF. The CDR3 DNA follows: TGTGCCAGCAGTGAAGTCGCGACAGCTAACAATGAGCAGTTCTTC.

This clone was seen more than once but under ten times. The chain's CDR3 is CASSHSGDEQYF. CDR3 in DNA: TGTGCCAGCAGCCACTCAGGGGACGAGCAGTACTTC. The chain uses TRBV11-3 and TRBJ2-7; possibly TRBD1 for D (6 bases). The CDR3 is 12 residues long. The ends were cut back, 5 bases at V and 5 bases at J, with 10 bases in the middle. Germline assignment: CDR1 SGHNT and CDR2 YENEEA.

This clone was picked up a small number of times. The chain links TRBV18 to TRBJ2-7; D is unclear. Per germline, CDR1 KGHSH and CDR2 LQKENI. Deletions cut 1 base from V and 2 bases from J, with 9 bases between. The CDR3 extends over 14 amino acids. CDR3 in amino acids: CASSPLETAYEQYF. DNA of the CDR3: TGTGCCAGCTCACCACTGGAGACGGCCTACGAGCAGTACTTC.